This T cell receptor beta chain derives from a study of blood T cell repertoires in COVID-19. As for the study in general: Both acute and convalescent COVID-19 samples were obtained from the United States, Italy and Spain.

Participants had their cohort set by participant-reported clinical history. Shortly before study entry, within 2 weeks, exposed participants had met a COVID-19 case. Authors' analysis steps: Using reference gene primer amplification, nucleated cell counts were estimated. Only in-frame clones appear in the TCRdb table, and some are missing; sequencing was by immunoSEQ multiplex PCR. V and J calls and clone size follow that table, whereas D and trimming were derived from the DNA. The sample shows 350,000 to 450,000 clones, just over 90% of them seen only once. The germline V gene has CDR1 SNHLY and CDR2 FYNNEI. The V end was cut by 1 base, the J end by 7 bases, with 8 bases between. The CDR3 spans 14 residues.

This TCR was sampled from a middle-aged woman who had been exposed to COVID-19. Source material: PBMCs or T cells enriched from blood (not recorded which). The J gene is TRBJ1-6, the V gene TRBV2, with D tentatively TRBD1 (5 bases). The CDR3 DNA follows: TGTGCCAGCAGTGAAGGGGAGGGGAATTCACCCCTCCACTTT. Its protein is CASSEGEGNSPLHF.